This T cell receptor beta chain derives from a study of response to subunit inactivated influenza vaccine. CDR1 and CDR2 (germline): GTSNPN, SVGIG (reference sequence). This CDR3 has 14 residues. V was cut by 5 bases and J by 0 bases, with 10 bases left in between. This clonotype has only a few counts. The antigen is not known. TCRdb passed the RT-PCR reads through MiXCR, listing each CDR3 protein once. The table shows more than 400,000 distinct CDR3 sequences, with 6% to 9% occurring only once. Findings of the study overall: The authors put forward the suggestion that each seasonal influenza vaccination may bring in only a limited number of new T cells.

The TCR comes from a man in his fifties or sixties who received an inactivated influenza vaccine. The V gene is TRBV30, the J gene TRBJ2-2, with TRBD1 as a possible D gene (6 bases). The input for sequencing was PBMCs from blood, taken roughly 24 months after vaccination. The CDR3 DNA follows: TGTGCCTGGTCCAGGGGTTCGAACACCGGGGAGCTGTTTTTT. Translated: CAWSRGSNTGELFF.